Each of the 18 T cell receptor beta chains below was sequenced from the same sample in a study of Ad26.COV2.S vaccination and SARS-CoV-2 variants. Produced via immunoSEQ multiplex PCR; TCRdb's table is partial and in-frame only. The table records around 340,000 clones, approximately 90% of them present only once. As for treatment: around 19 received Ad26.COV2.S at low or high dose, single or two shots; five or six received placebo; per-sample allocation not given. Sampling occurred on day 63 after the first vaccine or placebo injection. This specimen consisted of peripheral blood, obtained in a trial of Ad26.COV2.S vaccine versus placebo. Every receptor here comes from a person between 18 and 65 years old who received the Ad26.COV2.S COVID-19 vaccine or a placebo.

The V gene is TRBV19, the J gene TRBJ1-5; possible D gene TRBD1, 6 bases. This CDR3 spans 17 amino acids. Trimming pared 3 bases from V and 1 base from J, leaving 16 bases between. Germline CDR1 and CDR2: LNHDA and SQIVND (reference sequence). CDR3 loop: CASSILWGARSNQPQHF. CDR3 sequence (DNA): TGTGCCAGTAGTATCTTGTGGGGGGCGCGGAGCAATCAGCCCCAGCATTTT.

This chain uses TRBV19 with TRBJ1-1; TRBD1 aligns across 10 bases. V gave up 4 bases and J gave up 5 bases; unmatched junction bases: 7. This CDR3 spans 15 amino acids. Germline V gene sequence: CDR1 LNHDA, CDR2 SQIVND (reference sequence). The CDR3 coding sequence is TGTGCCAGTAGTAGGGGGGACAGGGGAGGGACTGAAGCTTTCTTT. It yields the protein CASSRGDRGGTEAFF. Complete variable domain (other parts from reference TRBV19 and TRBJ1-1): DGGITQSPKYLFRKEGQNVTLSCEQNLNHDAMYWYRQDPGQGLRLIYYSQIVNDFQKGDIAEGYSVSREKKESFPLTVTSAQKNPTAFYLCASSRGDRGGTEAFFGQGTRLTVV.

This clone was recorded only once. The rearrangement uses TRBV28 and TRBJ2-6; D uncertain. There are 19 residues in the CDR3. V lost 3 bases, J lost 4 bases, and 22 bases lay in between. Germline assignment: CDR1 MDHEN and CDR2 SYDVKM. CDR3 DNA sequence: TGTGCCAGCAGTTTTAATGGGGAATACATCATAAGAGGGGCCAACGTCCTGACTTTC. The encoded protein is CASSFNGEYIIRGANVLTF.

The rearrangement links TRBV28 to TRBJ2-7; possible D gene TRBD1, 7 bases. The CDR3 is 15 residues long. V was pared by 0 bases and J by 6 bases, with 15 bases between. The V gene's germline CDR1 is MDHEN and CDR2 SYDVKM. CDR3 in amino acids: CASSLWRQGGREQYF. DNA for the CDR3: TGTGCCAGCAGTTTATGGAGGCAGGGGGGTCGCGAGCAGTACTTC. Full variable domain (missing parts from reference TRBV28 and TRBJ2-7): DVKVTQSSRYLVKRTGEKVFLECVQDMDHENMFWYRQDPGLGLRLIYFSYDVKMKEKGDIPEGYSVSREKKERFSLILESASTNQTSMYLCASSLWRQGGREQYFGPGTRLTVT.

The J gene is TRBJ1-1, the V gene TRBV5-6; no clear D gene. There are 13 residues in the CDR3. The V gene's germline CDR1 is SGHDT and CDR2 YYEEEE. V was pared by 2 bases and J by 5 bases, with 10 bases between. The CDR3: CASSFQPGTEAFF. For the CDR3, the DNA is TGTGCCAGCAGCTTTCAACCCGGAACTGAAGCTTTCTTT.

The chain uses TRBV10-2 and TRBJ2-2; either TRBD1 or TRBD2 may fit D (6 bases each). V was clipped by 2 bases and J by 3 bases, with 16 bases between them. The germline V gene encodes CDR1 WSHSY and CDR2 SAAADI. The CDR3 spans 17 residues. The CDR3 DNA reads TGCGCCAGCAGTGAGCCCATGGGGGGCTTGGACACCGGGGAGCTGTTTTTT. Amino acid sequence: CASSEPMGGLDTGELFF.

The chain recombines TRBV5-5 with TRBJ2-5; TRBD1 aligns across 7 bases. The CDR3 runs to 15 residues. Trimming removed 4 bases from V and 5 bases from J; junction bases left unmatched: 11. From germline, CDR1 is SGHKS and CDR2 YYEKEE (reference sequence). The CDR3 nucleotides read TGTGCCAGCAGCCCATATAGACAGGGTGGCGAGACCCAGTACTTC. Amino acids: CASSPYRQGGETQYF.

The chain has TRBV5-1 and TRBJ2-5; D gene ambiguous. Germline V lookup: CDR1 SGHRS, CDR2 YFSETQ. The CDR3 contains 15 residues. Trimming removed 1 base from V and 0 bases from J, with 10 bases in between. The DNA for the CDR3 is TGCGCCAGCAGCTTGCTGGGTAGGAACCAAGAGACCCAGTACTTC. Protein sequence: CASSLLGRNQETQYF.

This chain connects TRBV29-1 to TRBJ2-5; D remains ambiguous. From germline, CDR1 is SQVTM and CDR2 ANQGSEA. This CDR3 region has 12 residues. V was shortened by 4 bases and J by 5 bases, with 11 bases between the two germline ends. CDR3 sequence reads: CSVVRSRETQYF. The DNA of the CDR3 is TGCAGCGTTGTCAGGTCCCGGGAGACCCAGTACTTC. The variable domain in full, completed from reference TRBV29-1 and TRBJ2-5, reads SAVISQKPSRDICQRGTSLTIQCQVDSQVTMMFWYRQQPGQSLTLIATANQGSEATYESGFVIDKFPISRPNLTFSTLTVSNMSPEDSSIYLCSVVRSRETQYFGPGTRLLVL.

The V gene is TRBV3-1 (or the pseudogene TRBV3-2), the J gene TRBJ2-7, with D possibly matching TRBD2 (7 bases). The length of the CDR3 is 13 residues. V was trimmed by 4 bases and J by 7 bases, leaving 14 bases between them. Germline-derived CDR1 and CDR2 are LGHDT and YNNKEL (reference sequence). CDR3: CASSPRGAGEQYF. In DNA form, the CDR3 reads TGTGCCAGCAGCCCTCGGGGGGCTGGGGAGCAGTACTTC.

The J gene is TRBJ1-1, the V gene TRBV4-3; unclear D gene. The V and J ends lost 0 bases and 0 bases respectively, with 17 bases between them. This CDR3 comprises 18 residues. CDR1 is LGHNA, CDR2 YSLEER, per germline. This CDR3 reads CASSQDWVPSSMNTEAFF. The CDR3 bases are TGCGCCAGCAGCCAAGATTGGGTGCCTAGTTCTATGAACACTGAAGCTTTCTTT.

This sequence joins TRBV11-3 and TRBJ1-5; D not certain. The CDR3 is 15 residues long. Germline V lookup: CDR1 SGHNT, CDR2 YENEEA. Trimming cost V 3 bases and J 7 bases, with 16 bases left between them. The CDR3 protein is CASSFGSLTKQPQHF. As DNA, the CDR3 is TGTGCCAGCAGCTTCGGTTCGCTCACCAAGCAGCCCCAGCATTTT.

The chain has TRBV19 and TRBJ2-3; 13 bases agree with TRBD2. The CDR3 loop spans 15 amino acids. Per the germline V gene, CDR1 is LNHDA and CDR2 is SQIVND (reference sequence). J gave up 6 bases and V 5 bases, and 5 bases lay outside the gene matches. The DNA of the CDR3 is TGTGCCAGTAGTGGGGGACTAGCGGGGAGGGATACGCAGTATTTT. Translated: CASSGGLAGRDTQYF.

The rearrangement uses TRBV7-2 and TRBJ2-7, with 9 bases matching TRBD2. The V gene's germline CDR1 is SGHTA and CDR2 FQGNSA. J lost 3 bases, V lost 1 base, and 7 bases had no gene match. The CDR3 loop spans 16 amino acids. The CDR3 nucleotides read TGTGCCAGCAGCTTAGGTAGCGGGGGTCGCAGCTACGAGCAGTACTTC. Amino acids: CASSLGSGGRSYEQYF.

The rearrangement links TRBV28 to TRBJ1-4; D gene uncertain. The germline V and J ends were trimmed by 5 bases and 3 bases, with 13 bases remaining between them. Germline-derived CDR1 and CDR2 are MDHEN and SYDVKM. This CDR3 region has 15 residues. The CDR3 region is CASSPLVGSNEKLFF. The CDR3 DNA sequence: TGTGCCAGCAGTCCCCTTGTAGGTTCTAATGAAAAACTGTTTTTT.

This clone was recorded a few times. The chain joins TRBV2 to TRBJ2-3; TRBD1 agrees at 8 bases. Germline V lookup: CDR1 SNHLY, CDR2 FYNNEI. The CDR3 extends over 16 amino acids. V lost 6 bases to trimming and J lost 2 bases; unmatched junction nucleotides: 10. CDR3 sequence: CASSVSGTGITDTQYF. In DNA form, the CDR3 reads TGTGCCAGCAGCGTATCCGGGACAGGTATCACAGATACGCAGTATTTT.

The rearrangement joins TRBV7-9 to TRBJ2-1; D is unresolved. There are 14 residues in the CDR3. CDR1 and CDR2 (germline): SEHNR, FQNEAQ (reference sequence). The germline V and J ends were trimmed by 6 bases and 4 bases, with 13 bases remaining between them. In DNA, the CDR3 is TGTGCCAGCAGTTCCCCCTGGGGATACAATGAGCAGTTCTTC. Translation gives CASSSPWGYNEQFF.

This chain joins TRBV18 and TRBJ1-2, with D tentatively TRBD1 (5 bases). Per the germline V gene, CDR1 is KGHSH and CDR2 is LQKENI. V was cut by 3 bases and J by 3 bases, with 11 bases left in between. CDR3 size: 14 residues. CDR3 region: CASSPGTADYGYTF. CDR3 DNA sequence: TGTGCCAGCTCACCCGGGACGGCTGACTATGGCTACACCTTC. The full variable domain, with the rest looked up from reference TRBV18 and TRBJ1-2, is NAGVMQNPRHLVRRRGQEARLRCSPMKGHSHVYWYRQLPEEGLKFMVYLQKENIIDESGMPKERFSAEFPKEGPSILRIQQVVRGDSAAYFCASSPGTADYGYTFGSGTRLTVV.